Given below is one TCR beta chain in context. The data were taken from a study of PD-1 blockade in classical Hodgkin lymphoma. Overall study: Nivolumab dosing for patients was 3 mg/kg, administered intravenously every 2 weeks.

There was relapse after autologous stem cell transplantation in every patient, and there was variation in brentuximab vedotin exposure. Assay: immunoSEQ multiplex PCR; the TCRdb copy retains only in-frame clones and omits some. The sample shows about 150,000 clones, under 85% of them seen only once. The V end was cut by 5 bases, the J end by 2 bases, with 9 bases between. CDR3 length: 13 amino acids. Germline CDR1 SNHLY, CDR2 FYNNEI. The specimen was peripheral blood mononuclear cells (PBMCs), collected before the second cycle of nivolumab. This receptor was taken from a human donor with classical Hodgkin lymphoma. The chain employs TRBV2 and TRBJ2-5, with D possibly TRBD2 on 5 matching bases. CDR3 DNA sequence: TGTGCCAGCAGTACCGGGATACAAGAGACCCAGTACTTC. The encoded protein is CASSTGIQETQYF.